This T cell receptor beta chain comes out of a study of blood T cell repertoires in COVID-19. In the study overall: From the United States, Italy and Spain came samples of acute and convalescent COVID-19. T cells, B-cell-depleted T cells, or PBMCs provided the cDNA or gDNA that served as material.

The authors' processing: Counts of nucleated cells, estimated from reference gene primer amplification, were obtained. Here immunoSEQ multiplex PCR was the method, and the copy in TCRdb shows in-frame clones only, minus some. That table is the source of V, J and clone size, and D and trimming were worked out from the DNA. The sample consists of fewer than 60,000 clones, under 90% of them appearing once. Followed longitudinally, the Seattle patients had been enrolled during active infection. The sample holds one count of this clone. This CDR3 spans 16 amino acids. Germline CDR1 reads SGHRS; CDR2 reads YFSETQ. The V end was cut by 0 bases, the J end by 0 bases, with 10 bases between.

This TCR came from an elderly man with COVID-19, enrolled during active disease. The chain uses TRBV5-1 and TRBJ1-3; D possibly corresponds to TRBD1 (5 bases). The source material was peripheral blood. In nucleotides, the CDR3 is TGCGCCAGCAGCTTGGAAGACAGTACCTCTGGAAACACCATATATTTT. Residues: CASSLEDSTSGNTIYF.